This T cell receptor (beta chain) was identified during a study of blood T cell repertoires in COVID-19. Trimming stripped 2 bases from V and 2 bases from J, with 8 bases between. The CDR3 consists of 14 residues. Germline values: CDR1 SGHAT, CDR2 FQNNGV. Cohort allocation depended upon clinical history that participants reported. Under the authors' procedure: Counts of nucleated cells, estimated from reference gene primer amplification, were obtained. Data came from immunoSEQ multiplex PCR; TCRdb stores just in-frame clones and leaves some out. V and J calls and clone size are as listed in that table; D and trimming were resolved from the DNA. The sample includes about 480,000 clones, less than 90% seen only once; the top ten take 8% to 9.5%.

The clonotype was recovered from a woman aged 60-75 years who had recovered from COVID-19. The gene calls are TRBV11-2 and TRBJ2-3; possible D gene TRBD2, 5 bases. Specimen: PBMCs or T cells enriched from blood (not recorded which). The CDR3 reads CASSLRLHTDTQYF. CDR3 DNA sequence: TGTGCCAGCAGCTTAAGACTACACACAGATACGCAGTATTTT.